Listed below are T cell receptor beta chains from one sample, sequenced in a study of blood T cell repertoires in COVID-19. Here immunoSEQ multiplex PCR was the method, and the copy in TCRdb shows in-frame clones only, minus some. The profile shows some 300,000 clones, 85% to 90% of them singletons. The sample taken for sequencing was peripheral blood. The source is a woman aged 50 to 60 with COVID-19, enrolled during active disease. The CDR3 runs from the conserved cysteine through the conserved F or W. The order of the fields is D gene, V gene, J gene, clone size, CDR3 protein, CDR3 DNA. D genes are given only for firm matches. Clone size is stated in some rows and not others, as once, few, many or a class when expanded.

-,TRBV7-2,TRBJ1-2,-,CASSLDPLRTEYGYTF,TGTGCCAGCAGCTTAGATCCCTTAAGGACAGAGTATGGCTACACCTTC
-,TRBV6-4,TRBJ1-6,-,CASSDSEQGNSPLHF,TGTGCCAGCAGTGACTCGGAGCAGGGTAATTCACCCCTCCACTTT
TRBD1,TRBV13,TRBJ1-1,-,CASSLGTGVGTEAFF,TGTGCCAGCAGCTTGGGGACAGGGGTGGGCACTGAAGCTTTCTTT
-,TRBV9,TRBJ1-1,-,CASTPPGVNTEAFF,TGTGCCAGCACGCCCCCAGGGGTGAACACTGAAGCTTTCTTT
TRBD2,TRBV12-3/TRBV12-4,TRBJ2-7,few,CASSPGLGYEQYF,TGTGCCAGCAGTCCGGGACTAGGCTACGAGCAGTACTTC
TRBD2,TRBV6-6,TRBJ2-1,-,CASTLDGLGSNEQFF,TGTGCCAGCACCTTGGATGGACTAGGCTCCAATGAGCAGTTCTTC
-,TRBV12-5,TRBJ2-5,-,CASAIAQGFETQYF,TGTGCTAGTGCCATTGCGCAGGGTTTTGAGACCCAGTACTTC
TRBD2,TRBV6-5,TRBJ2-1,-,CASSFSSGRMFF,TGTGCCAGCAGTTTCTCTAGCGGGAGGATGTTCTTC
-,TRBV7-9,TRBJ2-1,-,CASSLVNNEQFF,TGTGCCAGCAGCTTAGTTAACAATGAGCAGTTCTTC
-,TRBV7-8,TRBJ1-1,-,CASGLRGANTEAFF,TGTGCCAGCGGTCTCAGGGGCGCGAACACTGAAGCTTTCTTT
-,TRBV30,TRBJ1-1,-,CAWSQAKDTEAFF,TGTGCCTGGAGTCAGGCGAAGGACACTGAAGCTTTCTTT
TRBD1,TRBV10-2,TRBJ2-1,-,CASSAQGAGYNEQFF,TGCGCCAGCAGTGCGCAGGGGGCGGGCTACAATGAGCAGTTCTTC
TRBD1,TRBV18,TRBJ1-4,-,CASSPQGQLSNEKLFF,TGTGCCAGCTCACCGCAGGGACAGTTGAGTAATGAAAAACTGTTTTTT
TRBD2,TRBV9,TRBJ2-7,-,CASSRAPSRGNSYEQYF,TGTGCCAGCAGCCGGGCCCCCTCGCGGGGGAACTCCTACGAGCAGTACTTC
-,TRBV19,TRBJ1-5,once,CASKGRGSYLGSNQPQHF,TGTGCCAGTAAGGGCAGGGGATCGTATTTAGGAAGCAATCAGCCCCAGCATTTT
TRBD1,TRBV19,TRBJ1-1,-,CASSVTGGRAEAFF,TGTGCCAGTAGTGTAACAGGGGGCAGGGCTGAAGCTTTCTTT
TRBD1,TRBV5-4,TRBJ1-1,few,CASSLAGGRAAFF,TGTGCCAGCAGCTTGGCAGGGGGAAGAGCAGCTTTCTTT